This record looks at one TCR beta chain sequence and its context. This record belongs to a study of control samples from healthy donors and cancer patients. The table came from immunoSEQ multiplex PCR; TCRdb's copy has only in-frame clones and leaves some out. The table has about 75,000 clones, over 65% seen once. The length of the CDR3 is 15 residues. The germline CDR1 and CDR2 sequences are SGHTA and FQGNSA. V dropped 5 bases and J dropped 6; count of bases not matched to a gene: 8. This chain joins TRBV7-2 and TRBJ2-3, with 10 bases matching TRBD2. This receptor was obtained from a man aged 45-65 years in good health. Sequencing was carried out using blood. CDR3 loop: CASSLGASGSDTQYF. The DNA of the CDR3 is TGTGCCAGCAGCCTAGGGGCTAGCGGGAGCGATACGCAGTATTTT.